One sample yielded the 16 T cell receptor beta chains listed below, sequenced in a study of identical twins. TCRdb reprocessed the 5' RACE reads with MiXCR, giving one entry per CDR3 protein. This repertoire shows 400,000 to 600,000 distinct CDR3 sequences, approximately 20% found once; its top ten account for about 0.48%. The same sample was also used in a study of yellow fever vaccine responses in identical twins.

Sample: CD4+ T cells sorted from blood. The receptors were gathered from a young woman in good health.

The V call is TRBV7-8, the J call TRBJ2-7, with 7 bases that match TRBD1. The germline gives CDR1 SGHVS, CDR2 FQNEAQ. V trimming: 2 bases; J trimming: 2 bases; junction bases outside the gene matches: 6. This CDR3 region has 15 residues. The CDR3 protein is CASSLRTGATYEQYF. The CDR3 bases are TGTGCCAGCAGCTTAAGGACAGGAGCCACCTACGAGCAGTACTTC.

V and J are TRBV2 and TRBJ2-7; D gene ambiguous. The length of the CDR3 is 12 residues. The germline gives CDR1 SNHLY, CDR2 FYNNEI. Between the trimmed V and J ends, which lost 0 bases and 4 bases, there was a span of 4 bases. CDR3 loop: CASSEALYEQYF. The CDR3 DNA is TGTGCCAGCAGTGAAGCGCTGTACGAGCAGTACTTC.

The V call is TRBV11-2, the J call TRBJ2-2; D remains ambiguous. Between the trimmed V and J ends, which lost 0 bases and 4 bases, there was a span of 9 bases. The CDR3 spans 15 residues. CDR1 SGHAT and CDR2 FQNNGV come from the germline V gene. CDR3 bases: TGTGCCAGCAGCTTAGAAAGGGTCGGCACCGGGGAGCTGTTTTTT. This translates into CASSLERVGTGELFF.

The V and J genes are TRBV12-3 or TRBV12-4 and TRBJ2-1, with 10 bases lining up with TRBD2. The CDR3 is 17 amino acids. Trimming removed 7 bases from V and 4 bases from J; junction bases left unmatched: 13. The CDR3 nucleotides read TGTGCCAGCACACCCCGGTCTAGCGGGAGCGGATACAATGAGCAGTTCTTC. Protein sequence: CASTPRSSGSGYNEQFF.

This clonotype has ten or more counts. The chain employs TRBV12-3 or TRBV12-4 and TRBJ2-2; D call uncertain. Trimming pared 2 bases from V and 0 bases from J, leaving 4 bases between. The CDR3 sequence is 14 residues long. CDR3 sequence: CASSLTANTGELFF. In DNA form, the CDR3 reads TGTGCCAGCAGTTTAACGGCGAACACCGGGGAGCTGTTTTTT.

V usage is TRBV11-1 and J usage is TRBJ1-2, with D perhaps matching TRBD1 (6 bases). This CDR3 contains 14 residues. Trimming shortened V by 1 base and J by 7 bases, and 13 bases separated the two germline ends. The germline V gene encodes CDR1 SGHAT and CDR2 FQDESV (reference sequence). The DNA for the CDR3 is TGTGCCAGCAGCTTAGGAGCTCAGGGGAGTGGCTACACCTTC. Protein: CASSLGAQGSGYTF.

The V call is TRBV12-3 or TRBV12-4, the J call TRBJ2-6; no definite D call. Trimming left V 6 bases short and J 2 bases short, with 11 bases between. The CDR3 has 15 residues. The CDR3 coding sequence is TGTGCCAGCAGGACTGGCGGCCCTGGGGCCAACGTCCTGACTTTC. As protein: CASRTGGPGANVLTF.

The sample holds a few counts of this clonotype. V and J are TRBV6-1 and TRBJ1-2; D possibly corresponds to TRBD1 (5 bases). Trimming cost V 5 bases and J 2 bases, with 12 bases left between them. Looked up from germline, CDR1 is MNHNS and CDR2 is SASEGT. CDR3 length equals 14 residues. The CDR3 loop reads CASSPGTGNYGYTF. The CDR3 DNA follows: TGTGCCAGCAGTCCAGGGACGGGAAACTATGGCTACACCTTC.

This clonotype was counted a few times. The rearrangement links TRBV10-3 to TRBJ2-7; no reliable D call. This CDR3 is built from 12 residues. Germline lookup yields CDR1 ENHRY and CDR2 SYGVKD. Deletions cut 3 bases from V and 6 bases from J, with 9 bases between. The chain's CDR3 is CAISDGLGEQYV. CDR3 in DNA: TGTGCCATCAGTGATGGCCTGGGCGAGCAGTACGTC.

This clonotype has a handful of counts. V and J are TRBV29-1 and TRBJ2-1; TRBD2 matches at 12 bases. The junction had 5 bases not matched to a gene; V was cut back by 3 bases and J by 5 bases. This CDR3 comprises 15 residues. Germline CDR1 is SQVTM and CDR2 is ANQGSEA. CDR3 amino acids: CSVDRLAGGDNEQFF. The CDR3, as DNA: TGCAGCGTTGATCGGCTAGCGGGAGGGGACAATGAGCAGTTCTTC.

The CDR3 DNA follows: TGTGCCAGCAGCCGGACAGGGACTTCCTACAATGAGCAGTTCTTC. Residues: CASSRTGTSYNEQFF. The chain recombines TRBV6-2 or TRBV6-3 with TRBJ2-1; 8 bases map to TRBD1. CDR1 and CDR2 (germline): MNHEY, SVGEGT. This CDR3 contains 15 residues. J gave up 1 base and V 6 bases, and 5 bases lay outside the gene matches.

This clonotype has more than one count but fewer than ten. The rearrangement joins TRBV4-2 to TRBJ2-7; TRBD2 agrees at 10 bases. CDR3 size: 17 residues. V trimming: 2 bases; J trimming: 2 bases; junction bases outside the gene matches: 9. The V gene's germline CDR1 is LGHNA and CDR2 YNFKEQ. CDR3 sequence: CASSQPTTSGQTYEQYF. The DNA for the CDR3 is TGTGCCAGCAGCCAACCCACGACTAGCGGGCAAACCTACGAGCAGTACTTC.

The sample holds a few counts of this clonotype. The chain links TRBV2 to TRBJ1-5; D call uncertain. Per germline, CDR1 SNHLY and CDR2 FYNNEI. V was shortened by 7 bases and J by 5 bases, with 12 bases between the two germline ends. The CDR3 consists of 13 residues. This CDR3 reads CASTGFRDQPQHF. DNA for the CDR3: TGTGCCAGCACGGGGTTTCGGGATCAGCCCCAGCATTTT.

The chain combines TRBV5-1 with TRBJ2-5, with D tentatively TRBD1 or TRBD2 (6 bases each). V lost 3 bases and J 5 bases, leaving 14 bases between the germline ends. This CDR3 has 14 amino acids. Germline loops: CDR1 SGHRS, CDR2 YFSETQ. Here the CDR3 DNA reads TGCGCCAGCAGCTCGCGAGGGGGGTTGGAGACCCAGTACTTC. Translating gives CASSSRGGLETQYF.

The chain combines TRBV3-1 with TRBJ1-1, with D tentatively TRBD1 (6 bases). The CDR3 consists of 14 residues. Germline CDR1 is LGHDT and CDR2 is YNNKEL (reference sequence). V lost 2 bases and J lost 1, with 8 bases in between. The CDR3 region has the DNA TGTGCCAGCAGCCAACCACAGGGGAACACTGAAGCTTTCTTT. It encodes CASSQPQGNTEAFF.

The chain recombines TRBV9 with TRBJ1-6, with D maybe TRBD1 (5 bases). Germline assignment: CDR1 SGDLS and CDR2 YYNGEE. The germline V and J ends were trimmed by 0 bases and 16 bases, with 11 bases remaining between them. This CDR3 has 12 residues. For the CDR3, the DNA is TGTGCCAGCAGCGTAGCTCCGGGGCCGCTCCACTTT. It encodes CASSVAPGPLHF.